A single sample gave rise to the 3 T cell receptor beta chains below, sequenced in a study of blood T cells in healthy people across ages. Primed by a sample-barcoded 5' primer and a J-beta primer mix, a second PCR proceeded for about 6 to 12 cycles. Via MiXCR, TCRdb re-called the 5' RACE reads, giving one row per CDR3 protein. The profile covers roughly 700,000 distinct CDR3 sequences, with 20% to 25% appearing a single time and under 9.5% taken by the ten largest. These data were likewise used in another study, on T cells of mothers and their children.

Sequenced material: blood. Receptors were obtained from a boy between 10 and 17 years old in good health.

This sequence joins TRBV24-1 and TRBJ2-5, with D maybe TRBD2 (6 bases). The J call may be faulty, since TRBJ2-1 better matches the DNA end. CDR3 length: 13 amino acids. Germline V lookup: CDR1 KGHDR, CDR2 SFDVKD. The CDR3 coding sequence is TGTGCCACCAAAGGGACGGGGGACAATGAGCAGTTCTTC. Translated: CATKGTGDNEQFF.

The chain combines TRBV7-2 with TRBJ2-5; 11 bases agree with TRBD2. Germline loops: CDR1 SGHTA, CDR2 FQGNSA. Trimming cost V 1 base and J 6 bases; bases outside gene matches: 10. The CDR3 spans 17 residues. CDR3 amino acids: CASSLVKGLAEGKTQYF. CDR3 in DNA: TGTGCCAGCAGCTTAGTAAAGGGACTAGCGGAAGGGAAGACCCAGTACTTC.

This chain joins TRBV6-6 and TRBJ1-5; TRBD1 matches 7 bases. Per germline, CDR1 MNHNY and CDR2 SVGAGI (reference sequence). Losses at the gene ends were 6 bases for V and 6 bases for J; bases not matched to a gene: 11. The CDR3 loop spans 15 amino acids. CDR3 sequence (DNA): TGTGCCAGCAGCATGACAGGGATCGGCTTTCAGCCCCAGCATTTT. Translation: CASSMTGIGFQPQHF.